In this sample, the clone carrying this T cell receptor beta chain turned up a few times. Its antigen is unidentified. The data derive from a study of T cell responses to AZD1222 COVID-19 vaccine. Study results and limitations: Among AZD1222 vaccinees, only 5 to 7 were seropositive at baseline. Close to half of spike-specific TCRs reportedly recognize unmutated variant regions. No repertoire was sampled before or during the peak T cell response, only after it. It should be noted that donors were predominantly white British and more often female, and clonal diversity was possibly underestimated.

The CDR3 spans 13 residues. V shed 4 bases, J shed 5 bases, and the junction held 1 base outside the gene matches. The germline V gene encodes CDR1 SEHNR and CDR2 FQNEAQ (reference sequence). Sequencing used immunoSEQ multiplex PCR; TCRdb keeps in-frame clones, though not all of them. There are 140,000 to 150,000 clones in the sample; 90% to 95% occur only once, and less than 15% lies in the top ten. The chain recombines TRBV7-9 with TRBJ1-5, with 8 nucleotides matching TRBD1. The sequencing used peripheral blood, collected after recovery from COVID-19. The sequence was collected from an adult who had recovered from COVID-19. CDR3: CASSSTGDQPQHF. The CDR3 DNA sequence: TGTGCCAGCAGCTCGACAGGGGATCAGCCCCAGCATTTT.